Below are 28 T cell receptor beta chains sequenced from a single sample in a study of cytomegalovirus exposure and HLA in healthy donors. The study ran its PCR with 60 Vbeta and 13 Jbeta primers. Clones were read by immunoSEQ multiplex PCR, and TCRdb kept only the in-frame ones, dropping some. The sample comprises 55,000 to 85,000 clones, more than 80% of which are singletons, and about 2.1% rests with the top ten. Sequencing used PBMCs. Every receptor here comes from a woman under 40 in good health and CMV-seronegative.

The chain has TRBV18 and TRBJ1-5, with 7 nucleotides matching TRBD1. Germline CDR1 and CDR2: KGHSH and LQKENI. V lost 6 bases to trimming and J lost 0 bases; unmatched junction nucleotides: 5. The CDR3 runs 15 residues. The CDR3 DNA sequence: TGTGCCAGCTCTCTTAACAGGGGTAGCAATCAGCCCCAGCATTTT. Protein product: CASSLNRGSNQPQHF.

This chain uses TRBV28 with TRBJ2-7; TRBD2 matches 14 bases. CDR1 is MDHEN, CDR2 SYDVKM, per germline. Unmatched junction bases numbered 3, after V lost 2 bases and J lost 3 bases. CDR3 length equals 16 residues. The CDR3 nucleotides read TGTGCCAGCAGTTTAGCCGGGACTAGCGGGAGCTACGAGCAGTACTTC. The encoded protein is CASSLAGTSGSYEQYF.

The chain links TRBV7-8 to TRBJ2-7; the match to TRBD2 covers 13 bases. CDR1 and CDR2 (germline): SGHVS, FQNEAQ. The trim removed 0 bases at V and 2 bases at J, leaving 4 bases unmatched. CDR3 size: 17 residues. CDR3 DNA: TGTGCCAGCAGCTTAGCTGGGGGACTAGCGGGAACCTACGAGCAGTACTTC. It codes for CASSLAGGLAGTYEQYF. Full variable domain (rest looked up from reference TRBV7-8 and TRBJ2-7): GAGVSQSPRYKVAKRGQDVALRCDPISGHVSLFWYQQALGQGPEFLTYFQNEAQLDKSGLPSDRFFAERPEGSVSTLKIQRTQQEDSAVYLCASSLAGGLAGTYEQYFGPGTRLTVT.

The gene calls are TRBV5-1 and TRBJ1-1; D might be TRBD1 (5 bases). This CDR3 has 15 residues. Germline V gene data show CDR1 as SGHRS and CDR2 as YFSETQ. V shed 0 bases and J shed 4 bases, with 13 bases lying between them. This CDR3 is CASSLEAVGGTEAFF. The DNA for the CDR3 is TGCGCCAGCAGCTTGGAAGCCGTCGGGGGCACTGAAGCTTTCTTT.

V gene TRBV9 combines with J gene TRBJ1-5; a possible D gene is TRBD1 (5 bases). The CDR3 has 15 residues. V was shortened by 0 bases and J by 0 bases, with 7 bases between the two germline ends. The germline V gene has CDR1 SGDLS and CDR2 YYNGEE. CDR3 in DNA: TGTGCCAGCAGCGTAGGGGGCCATAGCAATCAGCCCCAGCATTTT. This codes for CASSVGGHSNQPQHF.

The rearrangement joins TRBV7-2 to TRBJ1-1; 7 nucleotides agree with TRBD1. CDR1 and CDR2 (germline): SGHTA, FQGNSA. There are 13 residues in the CDR3. Trimming took 6 bases from V and 2 from J; bases not matched to a gene: 3. The CDR3 nucleotides are TGTGCCAGCAGGACAGGGATAAACACTGAAGCTTTCTTT. As protein: CASRTGINTEAFF.

V usage is TRBV28 and J usage is TRBJ2-7; weak D call: TRBD2 (6 bases). Per germline, CDR1 MDHEN and CDR2 SYDVKM. V lost 8 bases to trimming and J lost 2 bases, with 10 bases between them. This CDR3 has 12 residues. The CDR3 spells CASGGWTYEQYF. CDR3 nucleotides: TGTGCCAGCGGGGGGTGGACCTACGAGCAGTACTTC.

The chain carries TRBV10-2 and TRBJ2-3; 12 nucleotides line up with TRBD2. V shed 4 bases, J shed 6 bases, and the junction held 5 bases outside the gene matches. Germline CDR1 reads WSHSY; CDR2 reads SAAADI. This CDR3 comprises 15 residues. Here the CDR3 reads CASSGTSGAEDTQYF. CDR3 bases: TGCGCCAGCAGTGGGACTAGCGGGGCAGAGGATACGCAGTATTTT.

This chain uses TRBV11-3 with TRBJ2-2; 10 bases map to TRBD2. Germline CDR1 is SGHNT and CDR2 is YENEEA. After removal of 0 bases from V and 7 bases from J, the junction contained 11 bases not matched to a gene. The CDR3 has 18 amino acids. The CDR3 is CASSLDGLAGDLGGELFF. DNA of the CDR3: TGTGCCAGCAGCTTAGATGGCCTAGCGGGAGATCTAGGCGGGGAGCTGTTTTTT.

This chain connects TRBV5-4 to TRBJ1-5; D gene uncertain. With 0 bases removed from V and 2 bases from J, the gap between germline ends came to 9 bases. Germline V lookup: CDR1 SGHNT, CDR2 YYREEE (reference sequence). CDR3 length: 15 residues. The CDR3 DNA follows: TGTGCCAGCAGCTTGGGAGGGAACGGCAATCAGCCCCAGCATTTT. Translation: CASSLGGNGNQPQHF.

The chain has TRBV4-1 and TRBJ2-6; 9 bases are a match to TRBD1. The CDR3 consists of 18 residues. Trimming removed 2 bases from V and 4 bases from J; junction bases left unmatched: 9. Germline-derived CDR1 and CDR2 are MGHRA and YSYEKL. The CDR3 nucleotides are TGCGCCAGCAGCCAATGGACAGGGGCGGGGTTCGGGGCCAACGTCCTGACTTTC. Its translation: CASSQWTGAGFGANVLTF.

This clone was detected once. The J gene is TRBJ2-5, the V gene TRBV5-1, with D hard to call. The germline V gene encodes CDR1 SGHRS and CDR2 YFSETQ. V was clipped by 2 bases and J by 5 bases, with 19 bases between them. The CDR3 has 16 amino acids. The CDR3 DNA follows: TGCGCCAGCAGCTTTATCCCCCAGGTGGGCCCCGAGACCCAGTACTTC. Translation gives CASSFIPQVGPETQYF.

This clone is a singleton in its sample. This chain links TRBV9 with TRBJ1-4, with unresolved D. Trimming pared 0 bases from V and 3 bases from J, leaving 9 bases between. Germline V CDR1 and CDR2: SGDLS, YYNGEE. This CDR3 is 15 amino acids long. CDR3 residues: CASSVANRPNEKLFF. CDR3 coding DNA: TGTGCCAGCAGCGTAGCTAACAGACCTAATGAAAAACTGTTTTTT.

This clone was seen a few times. V and J are TRBV10-3 and TRBJ2-1; D might be TRBD1 (6 bases). The germline V gene encodes CDR1 ENHRY and CDR2 SYGVKD. Trimming took 6 bases from V and 2 from J, leaving 14 bases between them. The CDR3 length is 15 residues. CDR3: CAISPGQLTYNEQFF. The DNA of the CDR3 is TGTGCCATCAGCCCAGGACAGCTAACCTACAATGAGCAGTTCTTC.

This rearrangement joins TRBV29-1 to TRBJ2-5, with 8 bases that match TRBD1. The closer fit of TRBJ2-7 to the DNA end suggests the J call may be wrong. The CDR3 loop spans 15 amino acids. The germline V gene encodes CDR1 SQVTM and CDR2 ANQGSEA. The CDR3, as DNA: TGCAGCGTTTTTACCGGGACAGGTAGCTCCTACGAGCAGTACTTC. This translates into CSVFTGTGSSYEQYF.

This clone was seen only once. This chain joins TRBV5-1 and TRBJ1-5; no clear D gene. CDR1 SGHRS and CDR2 YFSETQ come from the germline V gene. The V end was cut by 0 bases, the J end by 5 bases, with 9 bases between. The CDR3 is 14 residues long. The CDR3, as DNA: TGCGCCAGCAGCTTGGGACTGAAGGATCAGCCCCAGCATTTT. Protein: CASSLGLKDQPQHF.

This chain connects TRBV5-4 to TRBJ1-3; 8 bases are shared with TRBD1. Germline loops: CDR1 SGHNT, CDR2 YYREEE (reference sequence). The CDR3 is 16 amino acids. J lost 4 bases, V lost 3 bases, and 9 bases had no gene match. CDR3 nucleotides: TGTGCCAGCAGCTATGGACAGGGAACCCTCGGAAACACCATATATTTT. Protein product: CASSYGQGTLGNTIYF.

The genes are TRBV18 and TRBJ2-7; weak D call: TRBD1 (6 bases). Trimming shortened V by 2 bases and J by 2 bases, and 7 bases separated the two germline ends. The CDR3 runs 13 residues. The germline CDR1 and CDR2 sequences are KGHSH and LQKENI. The CDR3 DNA sequence: TGTGCCAGCTCACCAGGACAGACCTACGAGCAGTACTTC. This codes for CASSPGQTYEQYF.

The chain employs TRBV2 and TRBJ2-7; 9 positions match TRBD2. The V segment lost 1 base and the J segment 5 bases; nucleotides outside the gene matches: 9. The germline gives CDR1 SNHLY, CDR2 FYNNEI. The CDR3 sequence is 16 residues long. The CDR3 is CASSEDPLAGFNEQYF. DNA for the CDR3: TGTGCCAGCAGTGAAGATCCCCTAGCGGGATTCAACGAGCAGTACTTC.

A remark on this clone: This sample also contains other DNA sequences that code for the same CDR3. The rearrangement uses TRBV4-2 and TRBJ2-7, with 9 bases aligning to TRBD2. The germline gives CDR1 LGHNA, CDR2 YNFKEQ. This CDR3 comprises 17 residues. V lost 7 bases and J lost 2; bases outside the gene matches: 15. The CDR3 spells CASTLSSGSFTPYEQYF. CDR3 sequence (DNA): TGTGCCAGCACCTTGAGTAGCGGGAGCTTCACTCCCTACGAGCAGTACTTC.

The V gene is TRBV27, the J gene TRBJ2-5; TRBD2 aligns across 14 bases. The J call may not be correct, given that the DNA end is closer to TRBJ2-7. The germline V gene has CDR1 MNHEY and CDR2 SMNVEV (reference sequence). The length of the CDR3 is 16 residues. In nucleotides, the CDR3 is TGTGCCAGCAGAAAGGGGACTAGCGGGAGCGACTACGAGCAGTACTTC. It specifies CASRKGTSGSDYEQYF.

This clone was seen only a few times. The chain has TRBV5-6 and TRBJ1-3; TRBD1 matches at 7 bases. The CDR3 sequence is 15 residues long. Germline loops: CDR1 SGHDT, CDR2 YYEEEE. Trimming at V came to 2 bases and at J to 2 bases, leaving 4 bases not matched to a gene. Written as DNA, the CDR3 is TGTGCCAGCAGCTTCGAGGGGGCGGCTGGAAACACCATATATTTT. Translated: CASSFEGAAGNTIYF.

In DNA, the CDR3 is TGTGCCACCAGCAGACAGGGTTCCTCCTACGAGCAGTACTTC. Protein sequence: CATSRQGSSYEQYF. The gene calls are TRBV15 and TRBJ2-7; possible D gene TRBD1, 5 bases. The V end lost 2 bases, the J end lost 0 bases, and 8 bases lay between the germline ends. The CDR3 is 14 amino acids. Germline V CDR1 and CDR2: LNHNV, YYDKDF (reference sequence).

Note on this clone: The junction and the germline gene differ at one end; a read error may be behind it. This sequence joins TRBV4-1 and TRBJ2-1; D gene uncertain. CDR1 MGHRA and CDR2 YSYEKL come from the germline V gene. The CDR3 totals 16 residues. The CDR3 DNA reads as TGCGCCAGCAGCCAGGATTTCGGGTCCCAAGGCAATGAGCAGCTCTTC. Protein: CASSQDFGSQGNEQLF.

J is TRBJ2-7 and V is TRBV6-5, with 8 bases fitting TRBD1. This CDR3 is built from 16 residues. V shed 0 bases, J shed 6 bases, and the junction held 10 bases outside the gene matches. Germline CDR1 MNHEY, CDR2 SVGAGI. In DNA, the CDR3 is TGTGCCAGCAGTTACTCCCCGGACAGGGTATTCTCCGAGCAGTACTTC. Its translation: CASSYSPDRVFSEQYF.

The chain joins TRBV4-1 to TRBJ2-5; D may be TRBD1 (6 bases). V lost 3 bases, J lost 3 bases, and 8 bases lay in between. CDR3 size: 13 residues. Germline CDR1 MGHRA, CDR2 YSYEKL. The CDR3 sequence: CASSQGDKETQYF. CDR3 DNA: TGCGCCAGCAGCCAGGGGGACAAAGAGACCCAGTACTTC.

This chain connects TRBV5-4 to TRBJ2-7; TRBD1 aligns across 7 bases. J was trimmed by 1 base and V by 1 base; bases with no gene match: 5. Per the germline V gene, CDR1 is SGHNT and CDR2 is YYREEE (reference sequence). The CDR3 length is 15 residues. CDR3 sequence reads: CASSLKGAGSYEQYF. The CDR3 bases are TGTGCCAGCAGCTTGAAGGGGGCCGGGTCCTACGAGCAGTACTTC.

The chain couples TRBV7-2 to TRBJ2-2; 8 nucleotides line up with TRBD1. The V gene end was trimmed by 5 bases and the J gene end by 4 bases; junction bases not matched to a gene: 6. The CDR3 spans 15 residues. Germline-derived CDR1 and CDR2 are SGHTA and FQGNSA. The chain's CDR3 is CASSGTDRVTGELFF. The CDR3 region has the DNA TGTGCCAGCAGCGGGACGGACAGGGTCACCGGGGAGCTGTTTTTT.